This record concerns one T cell receptor beta chain sequence. Its antigen is undetermined. Sample treatment: roughly 10-day PBMC culture with coronavirus spike peptide pools or control peptides (ViraFEST assay). The source of the sample is a study of vaccination and CD4 T cells after COVID-19. J lost 2 bases, V lost 6 bases, and 4 bases had no gene match. The CDR3 has 14 residues. Looked up from germline, CDR1 is MNHNS and CDR2 is SASEGT. The Oncomine TCR Beta short-read assay sequenced DNA from cultured CD4+ T cells. Using the QIAamp micro DNA kit, genomic DNA was extracted from the CD4+ T cells that had been cultured. TCRdb recomputed calls from the PCR reads with MiXCR, one row per CDR3 protein. The data hold more than 1,500 distinct CDR3 sequences, with roughly 70% observed a single time.

The rearrangement uses TRBV6-1 and TRBJ1-5; 7 bases agree with TRBD1. The sequence derives from a human donor who had recovered from COVID-19. Sequencing was performed on CD4+ T cells from blood, cultured in vitro, taken after SARS-CoV-2 vaccination. The CDR3 loop reads CASSRDSRNQPQHF. CDR3 in DNA: TGTGCCAGCAGCCGGGACAGTCGCAATCAGCCCCAGCATTTT.